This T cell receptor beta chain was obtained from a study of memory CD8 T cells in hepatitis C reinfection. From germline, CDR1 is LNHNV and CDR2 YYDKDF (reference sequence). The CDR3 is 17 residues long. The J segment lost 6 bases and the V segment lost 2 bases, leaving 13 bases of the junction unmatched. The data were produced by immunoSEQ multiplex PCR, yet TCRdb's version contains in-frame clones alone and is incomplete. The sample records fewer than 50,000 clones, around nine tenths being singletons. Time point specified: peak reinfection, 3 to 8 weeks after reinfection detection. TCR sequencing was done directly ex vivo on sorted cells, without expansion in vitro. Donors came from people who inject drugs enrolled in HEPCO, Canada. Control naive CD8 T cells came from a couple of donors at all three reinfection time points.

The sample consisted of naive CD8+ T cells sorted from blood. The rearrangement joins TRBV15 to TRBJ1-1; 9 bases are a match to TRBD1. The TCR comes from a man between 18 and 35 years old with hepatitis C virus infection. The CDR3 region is CATSRNPMTGGRPEAFF. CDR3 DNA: TGTGCCACCAGCAGAAATCCTATGACAGGGGGGCGGCCTGAAGCTTTCTTT.